This T cell receptor (beta chain) was found in a study of long-term antiretroviral therapy in people with HIV. V lost 5 bases and J lost 8; bases outside the gene matches: 12. The CDR3 has 15 amino acids. Germline loops: CDR1 SGHTA, CDR2 FQGNSA. The run of the v3.0 immunoSEQ assay was at survey level. The protocol was immunoSEQ multiplex PCR, while the TCRdb copy is restricted to in-frame clones and leaves out a portion. The table has around 13,000 clones, about 87% seen once. The receptor's source is a woman in her thirties or forties with HIV. Sample: unsorted PBMCs, taken 2.1 years after starting antiretroviral therapy. The chain is built from TRBV7-2 and TRBJ1-2; TRBD1 matches 9 bases. For the CDR3, the DNA is TGTGCCAGCAGCCGAGATACAGGGGGCCCCTACGGCTACACCTTC. Its translation: CASSRDTGGPYGYTF.